This T cell receptor beta chain was sequenced in a study of radiotherapy plus CTLA-4 blockade in lung cancer (dated by TCRdb to between 2017 and 2018). Regarding the study in general: Objective responses were observed in approximately 18% of enrolled patients, and disease control was achieved in 25% to 35%.

The study tested focal radiation therapy combined with CTLA-4 blockade (ipilimumab) in patients with chemo-refractory metastatic non-small-cell lung cancer. Library method: the immunoSEQ multiplex PCR assay. Held by TCRdb, this immuneACCESS table contains in-frame sequences only and omits some clones. Under half of the omission traces to an unresolved V gene where checked; the cause of the rest is unknown. This sample has around 80,000 clones in its table, and roughly 69% of those were observed once. 8% to 10% of the sample is in the top ten clones. To note about this clone: Its cognate antigen has yet to be identified. The input lacks base qualities; no much larger clone sits a single base away.

The CDR3 starts with the cysteine, ends with the phenylalanine, and has 15 residues. Just CDR3 DNA is preserved here, 45 bases in frame from base 1. CDR1 and CDR2, looked up from the germline V gene, are KGHSH and LQKENI. Between the V and J ends, shortened by 2 bases and 2 bases respectively, the junction contains 9 bases. General conclusions and limits of the study: Increased serum interferon-beta after radiation, together with early dynamic changes in blood T cell clones, were reported to be the strongest predictors of response. TCR clones derived from tumors expanded in peripheral blood after treatment with radiotherapy and ipilimumab.

This sequence was found in a human donor with non-small cell lung cancer whose response to radiotherapy plus ipilimumab could not be evaluated. This sequence uses TRBV18 and TRBJ1-4, with no D gene named confidently. Here the sequenced sample was peripheral blood, taken from a patient treated with radiotherapy plus ipilimumab. For the CDR3, the sequence is CASSPGGLTNEKLFF. The DNA is TGTGCCAGCTCACCAGGAGGGCTGACTAATGAAAAACTGTTTTTT.